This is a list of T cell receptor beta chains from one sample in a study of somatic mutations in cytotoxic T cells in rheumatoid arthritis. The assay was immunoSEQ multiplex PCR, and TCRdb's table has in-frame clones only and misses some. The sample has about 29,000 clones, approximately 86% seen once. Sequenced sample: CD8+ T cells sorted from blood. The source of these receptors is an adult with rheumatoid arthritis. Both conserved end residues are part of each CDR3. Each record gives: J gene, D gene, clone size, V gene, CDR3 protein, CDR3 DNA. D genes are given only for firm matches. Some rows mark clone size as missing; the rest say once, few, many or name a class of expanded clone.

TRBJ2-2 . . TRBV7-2 CASSLTEYGELFF TGTGCCAGCAGCTTGACAGAATACGGGGAGCTGTTTTTT
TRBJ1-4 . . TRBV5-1 CASSFGATNEKLFF TGCGCCAGCAGCTTCGGGGCAACTAATGAAAAACTGTTTTTT
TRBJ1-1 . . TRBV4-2 CASSHRTEMNTEAFF TGTGCCAGCAGCCACCGGACGGAAATGAACACTGAAGCTTTCTTT
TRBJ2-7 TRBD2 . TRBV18 CASSPAGLAKSYEQYF TGTGCCAGCTCACCGGCGGGACTAGCGAAATCCTACGAGCAGTACTTC
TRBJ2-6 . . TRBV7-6 CASSLFGGNSGANVLTF TGTGCCAGCAGCTTATTCGGCGGGAACTCTGGGGCCAACGTCCTGACTTTC
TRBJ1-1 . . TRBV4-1 CASSQGATEAFF TGCGCCAGCAGCCAAGGGGCGACTGAAGCTTTCTTT
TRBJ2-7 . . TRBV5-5 CASSLAGTEQYF TGTGCCAGCAGCTTGGCAGGTACCGAGCAGTACTTC
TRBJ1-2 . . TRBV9 CASSVAGNYGYTF TGTGCCAGCAGCGTAGCTGGTAACTATGGCTACACCTTC
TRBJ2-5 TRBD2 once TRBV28 CASSLGFASGWTETQYF TGTGCCAGCAGTTTAGGATTTGCTAGCGGATGGACAGAGACCCAGTACTTC
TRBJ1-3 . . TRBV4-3 CASSANAGEGNTIYF TGCGCCAGCAGCGCAAATGCAGGGGAGGGAAACACCATATATTTT
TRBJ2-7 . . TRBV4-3 CASSQEVADTRDDEQYF TGCGCCAGCAGCCAAGAGGTCGCGGACACCCGGGATGACGAGCAGTACTTC
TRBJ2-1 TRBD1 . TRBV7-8 CAILPTGADEQFF TGTGCCATCCTCCCGACAGGGGCAGATGAGCAGTTCTTC
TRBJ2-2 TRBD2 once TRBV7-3 CASSSGTSVTGELFF TGTGCCAGCAGCTCGGGGACTAGCGTCACCGGGGAGCTGTTTTTT
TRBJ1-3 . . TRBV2 CASPAHPNGGNTIYF TGTGCCAGCCCAGCACACCCAAACGGGGGAAACACCATATATTTT
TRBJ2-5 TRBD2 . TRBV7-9 CASSPLAGEETQYF TGTGCCAGCAGTCCATTAGCGGGAGAAGAGACCCAGTACTTC
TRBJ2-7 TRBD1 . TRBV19 CASARDRDYEQYF TGTGCCAGTGCCCGGGACAGGGACTACGAGCAGTACTTC
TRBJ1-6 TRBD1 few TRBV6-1 CASSEADRDSPLHF TGTGCCAGCAGTGAAGCAGACAGGGATTCACCCCTCCACTTT
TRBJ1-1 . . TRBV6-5 CASSLGQNTEAFF TGTGCCAGCAGCCTGGGACAGAACACTGAAGCTTTCTTT
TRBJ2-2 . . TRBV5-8 CASSFRHYSNTGELFF TGTGCCAGCAGCTTTCGACACTATTCGAACACCGGGGAGCTGTTTTTT
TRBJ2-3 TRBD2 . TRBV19 CASTTGGGGLDTQYF TGTGCCAGTACCACTGGAGGCGGGGGGCTGGATACGCAGTATTTT
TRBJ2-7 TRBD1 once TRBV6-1 CASSEHRATGVSVHEQYF TGTGCCAGCAGCGAACATAGAGCTACAGGGGTATCGGTACACGAGCAGTACTTC
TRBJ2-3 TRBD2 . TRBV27 CATDVAPGGRALGTDTQYF TGTGCCACCGATGTTGCCCCGGGCGGGAGGGCCCTCGGCACAGATACGCAGTATTTT
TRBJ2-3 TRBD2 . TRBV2 CASSLVASGTSTDTQYF TGTGCCAGCAGCCTCGTGGCTAGCGGAACTAGCACAGATACGCAGTATTTT
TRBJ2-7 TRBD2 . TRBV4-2 CASSPTSGRALEQYF TGTGCCAGCAGCCCTACTAGCGGGAGGGCGCTCGAGCAGTACTTC
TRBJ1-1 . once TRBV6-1 CASTRTVVMNTEAFF TGTGCCAGCACGCGGACAGTAGTTATGAACACTGAAGCTTTCTTT